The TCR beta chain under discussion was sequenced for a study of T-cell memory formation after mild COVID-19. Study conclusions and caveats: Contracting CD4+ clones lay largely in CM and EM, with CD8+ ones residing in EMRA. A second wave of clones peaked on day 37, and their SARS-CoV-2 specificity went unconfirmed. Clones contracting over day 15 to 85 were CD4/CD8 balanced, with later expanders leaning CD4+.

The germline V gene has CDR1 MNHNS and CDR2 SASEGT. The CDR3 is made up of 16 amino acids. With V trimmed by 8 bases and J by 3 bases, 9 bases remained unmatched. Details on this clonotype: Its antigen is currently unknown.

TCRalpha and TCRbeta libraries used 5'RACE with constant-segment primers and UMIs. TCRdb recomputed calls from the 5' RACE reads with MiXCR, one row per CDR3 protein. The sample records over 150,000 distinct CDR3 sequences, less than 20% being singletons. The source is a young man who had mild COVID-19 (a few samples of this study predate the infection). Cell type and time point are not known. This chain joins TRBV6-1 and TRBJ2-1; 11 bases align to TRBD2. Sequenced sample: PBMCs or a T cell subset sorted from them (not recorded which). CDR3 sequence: CASPGLAVFGYNEQFF. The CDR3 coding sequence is TGTGCCAGCCCGGGACTAGCGGTTTTTGGCTACAATGAGCAGTTCTTC.